Here is one T cell receptor beta chain with its context. Its specificity is unknown. The data were taken from a study of T cells in Graves' hyperthyroidism and ophthalmopathy. General study results and limits: Through a model of 13 V-J features, ophthalmopathy was separated from stable hyperthyroidism. Most thyroid-expanded clonotypes above 0.001 were also found in blood. Before onset, by a median of approximately 6.2 months, the model predicted ophthalmopathy.

It was considered stable Graves' hyperthyroidism when ophthalmopathy did not progress within 18 months. Researchers took RNA transcripts and amplified the TCR beta CDR3 regions from them. First-round RT-PCR of the TCR CDR3 relied on the HTBI primer set. TCRdb redid the calling of the multiplex PCR reads with MiXCR, one entry per CDR3 protein. The sample includes around 540,000 distinct CDR3 sequences, more than 45% seen only once; the top ten take approximately 8.2%. V was clipped by 6 bases and J by 11 bases; unmatched bases: 8. CDR1 and CDR2 from the germline V gene are SQVTM and ANQGSEA. CDR3 size: 12 residues.

The chain employs TRBV29-1 and TRBJ1-5; 9 positions match TRBD1. Sequencing was done on a sample of peripheral blood or thyroid tissue (not recorded which). This TCR was sampled from a woman aged 18-29 years with Graves' hyperthyroidism. The DNA of the CDR3 is TGCAGCGTCCAGGACAGGGGTACGGCCCAGCATTTT. Amino acids: CSVQDRGTAQHF.